This entry lists 19 T cell receptor beta chains sequenced from one sample in a study of shared clonotypes between healthy human individuals. Assay used: immunoSEQ multiplex PCR; TCRdb lists only in-frame clones, some missing. Of roughly 2.1 million clones in the sample, under 95% were seen once. CD45RO negativity and positive selection for CCR7 defined naive CD8 cells, a population that excluded terminally differentiated effector memory CD45RA+ cells. Material: naive CD8+ T cells from PBMCs. These receptors originate from a man aged 18 to 29 in good health. Some clones in this sample may be carry-over from other donors' samples.

The chain carries TRBV9 and TRBJ1-1; D gene uncertain. The V gene lost 0 bases and the J gene lost 0 bases, with 15 bases spanning the gap. Per germline, CDR1 SGDLS and CDR2 YYNGEE. The CDR3 has 17 residues. DNA for the CDR3: TGTGCCAGCAGCGTAGAGGGAGGCTTTGGCATGAACACTGAAGCTTTCTTT. It encodes CASSVEGGFGMNTEAFF. The full variable domain, rest sourced from reference TRBV9 and TRBJ1-1, is DSGVTQTPKHLITATGQRVTLRCSPRSGDLSVYWYQQSLDQGLQFLIQYYNGEERAKGNILERFSAQQFPDLHSELNLSSLELGDSALYFCASSVEGGFGMNTEAFFGQGTRLTVV.

This chain connects TRBV19 to TRBJ1-5; D remains ambiguous. Germline V CDR1 and CDR2: LNHDA, SQIVND (reference sequence). V was trimmed by 8 bases and J by 0 bases, leaving 14 bases between them. The CDR3 runs to 15 residues. CDR3 sequence (DNA): TGTGCCAGTTCCTTTGGCCAGTATAGCAATCAGCCCCAGCATTTT. This gives the protein CASSFGQYSNQPQHF.

The V gene is TRBV5-1, the J gene TRBJ1-4; 8 bases fit TRBD1. The germline V gene encodes CDR1 SGHRS and CDR2 YFSETQ. Trimming at V came to 4 bases and at J to 6 bases, leaving 8 bases not matched to a gene. The CDR3 consists of 15 residues. The CDR3 region is CASSPAGTGDEKLFF. DNA of the CDR3: TGCGCCAGCAGCCCCGCCGGGACAGGAGATGAAAAACTGTTTTTT. Variable domain in full (rest from reference TRBV5-1 and TRBJ1-4): KAGVTQTPRYLIKTRGQQVTLSCSPISGHRSVSWYQQTPGQGLQFLFEYFSETQRNKGNFPGRFSGRQFSNSRSEMNVSTLELGDSALYLCASSPAGTGDEKLFFGSGTQLSVL.

The chain recombines TRBV7-3 with TRBJ2-3; 7 nucleotides agree with TRBD2. V dropped 3 bases and J dropped 0; count of bases not matched to a gene: 12. Germline V gene sequence: CDR1 SGHTA, CDR2 FQGTGA. The CDR3 contains 18 residues. DNA for the CDR3: TGTGCCAGCAGCTTTTCATACGCCGGGACTACGAGCACAGATACGCAGTATTTT. Its protein is CASSFSYAGTTSTDTQYF.

Regarding this clone: This specimen includes other DNA sequences encoding the same CDR3. In nucleotides, the CDR3 is TGTGCCAGCAGCGTAGGCGGGACAGGGGAAGCTTTCTTT. Its protein is CASSVGGTGEAFF. The rearrangement joins TRBV9 to TRBJ1-1; 9 bases align to TRBD1. The J segment lost 8 bases and the V segment lost 0 bases, leaving 2 bases of the junction unmatched. The CDR3 totals 13 residues. Per germline, CDR1 SGDLS and CDR2 YYNGEE.

This clone was recorded a few times. The V call is TRBV6-5, the J call TRBJ1-5; D not certain. The CDR3 runs 12 residues. The germline V gene has CDR1 MNHEY and CDR2 SVGAGI. Trimming pared 5 bases from V and 10 bases from J, leaving 12 bases between. The CDR3 loop reads CASSDRFGPQHF. DNA of the CDR3: TGTGCCAGCAGTGACCGTTTTGGCCCCCAGCATTTT.

V gene TRBV19 combines with J gene TRBJ1-1; TRBD1 matches at 8 bases. Per the germline V gene, CDR1 is LNHDA and CDR2 is SQIVND (reference sequence). With 3 bases clipped from V and 8 bases from J, the junction kept 14 bases outside the gene matches. The CDR3 totals 16 residues. The CDR3: CASSIGDRYPLNEAFF. The CDR3 DNA reads TGTGCCAGTAGTATCGGGGACAGGTACCCACTAAACGAAGCTTTCTTT.

This clone has just a few counts. This chain joins TRBV11-2 and TRBJ1-5; 9 bases map to TRBD1. This CDR3 comprises 15 residues. Germline CDR1 and CDR2: SGHAT and FQNNGV. With V trimmed by 1 base and J by 4 bases, 2 bases remained unmatched. CDR3 DNA sequence: TGTGCCAGCAGCTTAGGGACAGGGGCGAATCAGCCCCAGCATTTT. It is translated as CASSLGTGANQPQHF.

J is TRBJ2-1 and V is TRBV13; TRBD1 matches at 10 bases. The germline V gene encodes CDR1 PRHDT and CDR2 FYEKMQ (reference sequence). The CDR3 extends over 15 amino acids. J gave up 4 bases and V 4 bases, and 4 bases lay outside the gene matches. The CDR3 region has the DNA TGTGCCAGCAGCTCCCGGGACAGGGGTTACAATGAGCAGTTCTTC. Encoded protein: CASSSRDRGYNEQFF.

A single count supports this clone. CDR3 sequence (DNA): TGTGCCAGCAGTTTAACTAGCGGGAGAAAAGAGACCCAGTACTTC. Protein: CASSLTSGRKETQYF. V is TRBV28 and J is TRBJ2-5, with 11 bases matching TRBD2. This CDR3 region has 15 residues. The germline CDR1 and CDR2 sequences are MDHEN and SYDVKM. Losses at the gene ends were 2 bases for V and 3 bases for J; bases not matched to a gene: 2.

The chain recombines TRBV7-9 with TRBJ2-2, with 9 bases identical to TRBD1. The CDR3 has 18 residues. V dropped 2 bases and J dropped 5; count of bases not matched to a gene: 12. Germline V gene sequence: CDR1 SEHNR, CDR2 FQNEAQ (reference sequence). The CDR3 loop is CASSLPKQGADRTGELFF. The CDR3 DNA reads as TGTGCCAGCAGCTTACCGAAACAGGGGGCGGATAGGACCGGGGAGCTGTTTTTT.

The table lists this clone with a count of one. The chain is built from TRBV29-1 and TRBJ1-2; TRBD1 agrees at 7 bases. The V and J ends lost 7 bases and 6 bases, in that order; junction bases with no gene match: 8. CDR3 length: 12 amino acids. Per germline, CDR1 SQVTM and CDR2 ANQGSEA. The CDR3 bases are TGCAGCGCGGAGACCGGACAGGATGGCTACACCTTC. Encoded protein: CSAETGQDGYTF.

This CDR3 reads CASRVGGIGQPQHF. The CDR3 bases are TGTGCCAGCAGGGTAGGAGGGATCGGGCAGCCCCAGCATTTT. The gene calls are TRBV27 and TRBJ1-5, with D unresolved. Trimming cost V 6 bases and J 7 bases, with 16 bases left between them. The CDR3 has 14 amino acids. CDR1 is MNHEY and CDR2 is SMNVEV in the germline V gene (reference sequence).

The chain combines TRBV6-5 with TRBJ2-7; 9 bases agree with TRBD1. This CDR3 has 15 residues. Germline CDR1 is MNHEY and CDR2 is SVGAGI. The V and J ends lost 6 bases and 5 bases, in that order; junction bases with no gene match: 11. CDR3 coding DNA: TGTGCCAGCAGCCTGGGACAGGGCCCGACGAACGAGCAGTACTTC. As protein: CASSLGQGPTNEQYF.

To note about this clone: Other DNA sequences in this specimen translate into the identical CDR3. V is TRBV9 and J is TRBJ2-3; TRBD2 aligns across 8 bases. V was clipped by 3 bases and J by 2 bases; unmatched bases: 8. Germline assignment: CDR1 SGDLS and CDR2 YYNGEE. The CDR3 is 16 residues long. The CDR3 region has the DNA TGTGCCAGCAGCGCCGGGACTAGTGGTTCCACAGATACGCAGTATTTT. Its protein product is CASSAGTSGSTDTQYF.

The rearrangement joins TRBV7-9 to TRBJ1-1; a possible D gene is TRBD1 (6 bases). From germline, CDR1 is SEHNR and CDR2 FQNEAQ (reference sequence). V was shortened by 6 bases and J by 1 base, with 12 bases between the two germline ends. This CDR3 has 14 residues. The DNA of the CDR3 is TGTGCCAGCAGTGGAGGGGGGACGAACACTGAAGCTTTCTTT. This translates into CASSGGGTNTEAFF. The full variable domain, rest sourced from reference TRBV7-9 and TRBJ1-1, is DTGVSQNPRHKITKRGQNVTFRCDPISEHNRLYWYRQTLGQGPEFLTYFQNEAQLEKSRLLSDRFSAERPKGSFSTLEIQRTEQGDSAMYLCASSGGGTNTEAFFGQGTRLTVV.

Concerning this clone itself: The same CDR3 also results from other DNA sequences found in this sample. The chain couples TRBV29-1 to TRBJ2-3; TRBD2 aligns across 12 bases. Trimming cost V 7 bases and J 4 bases; bases outside gene matches: 3. The germline gives CDR1 SQVTM, CDR2 ANQGSEA. The CDR3 covers 13 residues. The CDR3 nucleotides read TGCAGCGGACTAGCGGGGGTTGCAGATACGCAGTATTTT. Translating it yields CSGLAGVADTQYF.

The genes are TRBV28 and TRBJ1-1; D perhaps matches TRBD1 (6 bases). Trimming removed 6 bases at V and 1 base at J, with 12 bases between. The CDR3 contains 14 residues. Germline V CDR1 and CDR2: MDHEN, SYDVKM. CDR3 DNA sequence: TGTGCCAGCAGGGACAGCCCTCAGAACACTGAAGCTTTCTTT. Translation gives CASRDSPQNTEAFF.

This clone was observed once. The chain has TRBV5-4 and TRBJ1-4, with a tentative D call TRBD1 (5 bases). The V gene lost 4 bases and the J gene lost 9 bases, with 19 bases spanning the gap. CDR1 SGHNT and CDR2 YYREEE come from the germline V gene (reference sequence). The CDR3 is 15 amino acids. The CDR3 DNA sequence: TGTGCCAGCAGCGCGGACATCACGGGGAATCAAAAACTGTTTTTT. Translated, it gives CASSADITGNQKLFF.